The clone carrying this T cell receptor beta chain has at least ten counts. Antigen specificity is unknown. These data originate in a study of quantifying T cell responses using KT2 cells. Study-wide background: cDNA was made from DNase-treated RNA using alpha and beta constant primers. Under optimum conditions, T4 ligation efficiency was estimated at more than 8%. Findings and limits, study-wide: KT2 sequences were detected down to about one KT2 cell per 100,000 PBMC.

Known numbers of the T cell clone KT2 were added to PBMC. Different KT2-to-PBMC ratios were created with a constant PBMC count. The cDNA 3' end received a ligated oligonucleotide with a UMI. First-round PCR used 3 to 4 cycles and beta primers RC1.1 and RC1.2 covering TRBC1 and TRBC2. TCRdb analysed the UMI-ligation and nested PCR reads with MiXCR anew, one entry per CDR3 protein. The sample holds tens of thousands of distinct CDR3 sequences, around 10% seen once. The TCR comes from a human donor. The specimen was PBMCs spiked with cells of the T cell clone KT2.

The CDR3: CAISGGEYEQYF. CDR3 sequence (DNA): TGTGCCATCAGTGGAGGGGAGTACGAGCAGTACTTC. The chain has TRBV10-3 and TRBJ2-7; D may be TRBD1 or TRBD2 (5 bases each). Deletions cut 4 bases from V and 4 bases from J, with 8 bases between. Germline V lookup: CDR1 ENHRY, CDR2 SYGVKD. This CDR3 spans 12 amino acids.